Below, 3 T cell receptor beta chains from the same sample are listed, as sequenced in a study of cytomegalovirus exposure and HLA in healthy donors. Profiling relied on immunoSEQ multiplex PCR, and the TCRdb table lists in-frame clones only, not all of them. The sample has 60,000 to 85,000 clones, about 93% seen once. Sequenced sample: PBMCs. The receptor source for this set is a young man in good health and CMV-seropositive.

The CDR3 DNA is TGTGCCAGCAGTTTCTCCCTTCTCGGGGAGCAGTTCTTC. Translation: CASSFSLLGEQFF. V is TRBV28 and J is TRBJ2-1, with D hard to call. The length of the CDR3 is 13 residues. The ends were cut back, 3 bases at V and 10 bases at J, with 13 bases in the middle. Per the germline V gene, CDR1 is MDHEN and CDR2 is SYDVKM.

The genes are TRBV29-1 and TRBJ1-1; D may be TRBD1 (5 bases). CDR3 length: 15 amino acids. The V gene lost 4 bases and the J gene lost 4 bases, with 19 bases spanning the gap. Germline V gene sequence: CDR1 SQVTM, CDR2 ANQGSEA. The CDR3 here is CSVGDWGRAATEAFF. The CDR3 DNA sequence: TGCAGCGTTGGAGATTGGGGCAGGGCGGCCACTGAAGCTTTCTTT.

The CDR3 nucleotides read TGTGCCAGCAGTGCGACTAGCGGGAGTGGTGGGGGGTTCTTC. It specifies CASSATSGSGGGFF. This chain connects TRBV2 to TRBJ2-1; the match to TRBD2 covers 12 bases. The germline gives CDR1 SNHLY, CDR2 FYNNEI. V gave up 4 bases and J gave up 15 bases; unmatched junction bases: 10. CDR3 size: 14 residues.